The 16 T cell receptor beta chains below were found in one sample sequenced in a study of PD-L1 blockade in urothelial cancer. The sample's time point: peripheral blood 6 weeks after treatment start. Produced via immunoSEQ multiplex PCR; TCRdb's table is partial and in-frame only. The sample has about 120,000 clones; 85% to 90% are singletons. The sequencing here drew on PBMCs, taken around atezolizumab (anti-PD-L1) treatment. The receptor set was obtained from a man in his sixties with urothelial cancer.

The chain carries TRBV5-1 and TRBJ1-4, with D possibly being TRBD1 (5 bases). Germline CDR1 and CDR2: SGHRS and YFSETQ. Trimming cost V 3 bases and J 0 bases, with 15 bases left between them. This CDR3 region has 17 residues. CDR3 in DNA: TGCGCCAGCAGCTCCGGCATAGGGACTGCAACTAATGAAAAACTGTTTTTT. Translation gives CASSSGIGTATNEKLFF.

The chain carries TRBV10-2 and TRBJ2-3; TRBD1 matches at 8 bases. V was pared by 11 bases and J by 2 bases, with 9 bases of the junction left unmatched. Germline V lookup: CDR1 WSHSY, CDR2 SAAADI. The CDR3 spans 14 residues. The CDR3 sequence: CAGRTGWDTDTQYF. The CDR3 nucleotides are TGCGCCGGAAGGACAGGGTGGGACACAGATACGCAGTATTTT.

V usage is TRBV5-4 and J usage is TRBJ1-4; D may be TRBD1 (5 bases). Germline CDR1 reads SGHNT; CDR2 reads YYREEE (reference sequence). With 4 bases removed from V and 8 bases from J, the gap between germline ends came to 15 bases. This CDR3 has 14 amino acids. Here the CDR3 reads CASSTRDGGEKLFF. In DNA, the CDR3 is TGTGCCAGCAGCACTCGGGACGGGGGGGAAAAACTGTTTTTT. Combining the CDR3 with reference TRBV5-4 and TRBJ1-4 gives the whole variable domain ETGVTQSPTHLIKTRGQQVTLRCSSQSGHNTVSWYQQALGQGPQFIFQYYREEENGRGNFPPRFSGLQFPNYSSELNVNALELDDSALYLCASSTRDGGEKLFFGSGTQLSVL.

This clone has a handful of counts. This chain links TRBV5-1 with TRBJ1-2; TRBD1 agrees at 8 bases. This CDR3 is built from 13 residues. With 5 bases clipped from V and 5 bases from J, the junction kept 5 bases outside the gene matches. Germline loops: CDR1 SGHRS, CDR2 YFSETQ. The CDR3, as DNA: TGCGCCAGCAGTGAACAGGGGGAATATGGCTACACCTTC. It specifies CASSEQGEYGYTF.

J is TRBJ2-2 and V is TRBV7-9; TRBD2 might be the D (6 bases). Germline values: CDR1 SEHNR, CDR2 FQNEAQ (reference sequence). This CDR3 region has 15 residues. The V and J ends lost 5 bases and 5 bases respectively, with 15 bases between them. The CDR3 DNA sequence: TGTGCCAGCAGCCAGGGACGGAGGGATACCGGGGAGCTGTTTTTT. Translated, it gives CASSQGRRDTGELFF. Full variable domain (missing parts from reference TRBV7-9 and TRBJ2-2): DTGVSQNPRHKITKRGQNVTFRCDPISEHNRLYWYRQTLGQGPEFLTYFQNEAQLEKSRLLSDRFSAERPKGSFSTLEIQRTEQGDSAMYLCASSQGRRDTGELFFGEGSRLTVL.

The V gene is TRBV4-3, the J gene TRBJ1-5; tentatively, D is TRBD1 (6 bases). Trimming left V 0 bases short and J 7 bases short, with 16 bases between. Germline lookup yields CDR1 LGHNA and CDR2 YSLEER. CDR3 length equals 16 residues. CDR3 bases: TGCGCCAGCAGCCAAGATGGGCCACAGGGCTGGCAGCCCCAGCATTTT. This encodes CASSQDGPQGWQPQHF.

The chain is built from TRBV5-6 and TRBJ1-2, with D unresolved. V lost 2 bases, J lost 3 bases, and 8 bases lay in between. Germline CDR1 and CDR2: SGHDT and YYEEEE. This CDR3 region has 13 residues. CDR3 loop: CASSFYRDYGYTF. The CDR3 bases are TGTGCCAGCAGCTTCTACAGAGACTATGGCTACACCTTC.

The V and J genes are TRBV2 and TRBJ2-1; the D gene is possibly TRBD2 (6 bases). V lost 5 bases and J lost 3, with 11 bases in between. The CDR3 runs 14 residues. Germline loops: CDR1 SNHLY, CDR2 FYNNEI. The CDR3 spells CASSSSGFYNEQFF. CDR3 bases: TGTGCCAGCAGTTCGAGCGGGTTCTACAATGAGCAGTTCTTC.

CDR3 residues: CASRRANEKLFF. The CDR3, as DNA: TGCGCCAGCCGCAGGGCTAATGAAAAACTGTTTTTT. The chain recombines TRBV5-1 with TRBJ1-4, with D possibly matching TRBD1 (5 bases). This CDR3 is 12 amino acids long. With 7 bases removed from V and 3 bases from J, the gap between germline ends came to 7 bases. The germline V gene has CDR1 SGHRS and CDR2 YFSETQ.

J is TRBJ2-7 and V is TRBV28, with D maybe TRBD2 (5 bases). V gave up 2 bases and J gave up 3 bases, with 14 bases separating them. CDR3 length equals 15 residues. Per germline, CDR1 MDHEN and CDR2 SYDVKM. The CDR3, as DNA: TGTGCCAGCAGTTTAAGGACTGGGGTTGGCTACGAGCAGTACTTC. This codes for CASSLRTGVGYEQYF. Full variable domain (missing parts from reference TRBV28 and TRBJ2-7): DVKVTQSSRYLVKRTGEKVFLECVQDMDHENMFWYRQDPGLGLRLIYFSYDVKMKEKGDIPEGYSVSREKKERFSLILESASTNQTSMYLCASSLRTGVGYEQYFGPGTRLTVT.

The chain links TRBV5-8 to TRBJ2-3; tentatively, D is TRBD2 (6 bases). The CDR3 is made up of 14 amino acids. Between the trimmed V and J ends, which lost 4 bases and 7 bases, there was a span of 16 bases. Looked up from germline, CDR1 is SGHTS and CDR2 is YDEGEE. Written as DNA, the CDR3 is TGTGCCAGCAGCGCCGTAGTGGGAGGCTATACGCAGTATTTT. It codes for CASSAVVGGYTQYF.

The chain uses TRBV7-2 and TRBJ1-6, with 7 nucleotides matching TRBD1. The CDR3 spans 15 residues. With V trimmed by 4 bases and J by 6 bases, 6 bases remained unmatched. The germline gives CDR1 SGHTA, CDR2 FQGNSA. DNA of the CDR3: TGTGCCAGCAGCTCGACGGGACAGAGTAATTCACCCCTCCACTTT. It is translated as CASSSTGQSNSPLHF.

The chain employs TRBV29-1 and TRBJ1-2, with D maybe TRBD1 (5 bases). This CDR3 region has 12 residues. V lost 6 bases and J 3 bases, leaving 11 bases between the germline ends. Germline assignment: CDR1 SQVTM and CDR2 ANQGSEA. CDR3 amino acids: CSVGGEDYGYTF. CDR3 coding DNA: TGCAGCGTGGGGGGGGAGGACTATGGCTACACCTTC.

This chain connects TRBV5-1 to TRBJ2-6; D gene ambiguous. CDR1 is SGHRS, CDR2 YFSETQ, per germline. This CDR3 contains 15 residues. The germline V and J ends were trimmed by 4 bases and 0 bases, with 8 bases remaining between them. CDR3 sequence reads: CASSAIGSGANVLTF. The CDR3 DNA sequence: TGCGCCAGCAGCGCGATCGGCTCTGGGGCCAACGTCCTGACTTTC.

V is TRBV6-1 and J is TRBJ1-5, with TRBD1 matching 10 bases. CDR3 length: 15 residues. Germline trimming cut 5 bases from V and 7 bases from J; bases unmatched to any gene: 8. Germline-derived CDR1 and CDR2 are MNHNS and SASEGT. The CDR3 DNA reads TGTGCCAGCAGTCAAAGGGACAGGGGTGGCCAGCCCCAGCATTTT. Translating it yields CASSQRDRGGQPQHF.

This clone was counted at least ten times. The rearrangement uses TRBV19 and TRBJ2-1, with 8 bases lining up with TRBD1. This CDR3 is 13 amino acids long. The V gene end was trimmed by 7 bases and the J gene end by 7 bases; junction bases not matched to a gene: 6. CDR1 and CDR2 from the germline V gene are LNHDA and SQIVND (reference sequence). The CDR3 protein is CASNQGAGNEQFF. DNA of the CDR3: TGTGCCAGTAACCAGGGGGCTGGGAATGAGCAGTTCTTC.